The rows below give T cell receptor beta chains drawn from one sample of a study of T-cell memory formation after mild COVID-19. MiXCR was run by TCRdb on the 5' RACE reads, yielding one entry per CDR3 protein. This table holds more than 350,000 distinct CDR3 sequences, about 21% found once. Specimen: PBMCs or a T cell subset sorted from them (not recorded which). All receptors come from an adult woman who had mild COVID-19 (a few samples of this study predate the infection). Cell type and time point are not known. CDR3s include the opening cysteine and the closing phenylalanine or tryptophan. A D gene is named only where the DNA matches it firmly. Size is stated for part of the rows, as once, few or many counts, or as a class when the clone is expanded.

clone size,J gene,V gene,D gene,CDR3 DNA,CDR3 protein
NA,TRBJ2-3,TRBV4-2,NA,TGTGCCAGCAGCCAAGTCCCCGGAGATACGCAGTATTTT,CASSQVPGDTQYF
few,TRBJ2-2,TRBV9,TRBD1,TGTGCCAGCAGCGTAGCCCGGACAGGGCTGCCCGGGGAGCTGTTTTTT,CASSVARTGLPGELFF
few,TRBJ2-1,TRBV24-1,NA,TGTGCCACCAGTGATCCGGGGGGGACAGGGAACAATGAGCAGTTCTTC,CATSDPGGTGNNEQFF
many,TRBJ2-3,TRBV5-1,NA,TGCGCCAGCAGTCCAGGGATTATGAGCGGACGCACAGATACGCAGTATTTT,CASSPGIMSGRTDTQYF
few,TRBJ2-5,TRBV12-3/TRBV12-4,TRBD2,TGTGCCAGCAGTCCTATCCCCCATTACGCGGGAGTGGGAGAGACCCAGTACTTC,CASSPIPHYAGVGETQYF
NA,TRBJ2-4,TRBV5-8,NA,TGTGCCAGCAGGGGTGGGGCAGCCGCTCAGAACATTCAGTACTTC,CASRGGAAAQNIQYF
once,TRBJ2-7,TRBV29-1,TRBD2,TGCAGCCACTCAGGAGCGGGAGGTAGTGAGCAGTACTTC,CSHSGAGGSEQYF
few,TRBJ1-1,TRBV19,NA,TGTGCCAGTAGCATCCCCGGGTCAGTAGGTGGGACTGAAGCTTTCTTT,CASSIPGSVGGTEAFF
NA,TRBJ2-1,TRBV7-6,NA,TGTGCCAGCAGCTTATCTCCGGGGGATTCCTACAATGAGCAGTTCTTC,CASSLSPGDSYNEQFF
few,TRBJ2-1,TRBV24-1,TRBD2,TGTGCCACCAGTGCTTCGGGGGGGCCCCGAAATGAGCAGTTCTTC,CATSASGGPRNEQFF
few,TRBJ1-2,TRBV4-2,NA,TGTGCCAGCAGCCAAGATGCTAAACAGAACTATGGCTACACCTTC,CASSQDAKQNYGYTF
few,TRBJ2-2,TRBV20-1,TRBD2,TGCAGTGCTAGAGATGGGACTAGCGGGGACACCGGGGAGCTGTTTTTT,CSARDGTSGDTGELFF
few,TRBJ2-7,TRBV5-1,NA,TGCGCCAGCACCCGGACAGCGACCGGACTTCTACCCTACGAGCAGTACTTC,CASTRTATGLLPYEQYF
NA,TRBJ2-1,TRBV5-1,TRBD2,TGCGCCAGTACCCGACTAGCGGGGTACAATGAGCAGTTCTTC,CASTRLAGYNEQFF
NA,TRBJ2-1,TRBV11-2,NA,TGTGCCAGCAGCTCAATAGAAGGACTTCCTAATGAGCAGTTCTTC,CASSSIEGLPNEQFF
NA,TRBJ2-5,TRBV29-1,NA,TGCAGCGTTGATCCAGGCCAAGAGACCCAGTACTTC,CSVDPGQETQYF
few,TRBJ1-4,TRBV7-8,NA,TGTGCCAGCAGCTTCCCGTCTAATGAAAAACTGTTTTTT,CASSFPSNEKLFF
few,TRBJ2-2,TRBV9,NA,TGTGCCAGCAGCGTCTTGCAGGGAGCCGGGGAGCTGTTTTTT,CASSVLQGAGELFF
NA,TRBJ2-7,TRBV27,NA,TGTGCCAGCAGTTTACAGGACTCCTACGAGCAGTACTTC,CASSLQDSYEQYF